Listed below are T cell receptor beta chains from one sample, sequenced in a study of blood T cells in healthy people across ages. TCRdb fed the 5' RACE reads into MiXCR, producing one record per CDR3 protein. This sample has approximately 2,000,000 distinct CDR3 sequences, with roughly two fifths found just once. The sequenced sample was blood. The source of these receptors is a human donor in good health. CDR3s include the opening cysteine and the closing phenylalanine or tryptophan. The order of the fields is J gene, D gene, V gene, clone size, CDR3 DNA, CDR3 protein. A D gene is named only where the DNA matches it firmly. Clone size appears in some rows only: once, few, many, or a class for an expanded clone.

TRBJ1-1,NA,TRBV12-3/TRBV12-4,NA,TGTGCCAGCAGTTTACGGGTAGGGAACACTGAAGCTTTCTTT,CASSLRVGNTEAFF
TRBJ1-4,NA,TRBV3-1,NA,TGTGCCAGCAGTCGGACTGATAATGAAAAACTGTTTTTT,CASSRTDNEKLFF
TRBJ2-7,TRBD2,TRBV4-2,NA,TGTGCCAGCAGCCGGGTACTAGCGGGGGGGCCTAGCGAGCAGTACTTC,CASSRVLAGGPSEQYF
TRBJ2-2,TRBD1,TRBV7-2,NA,TGTGCCAGCAGCTTGAGGGTGCGACAGGGGAGAAACACCGGGGAGCTGTTTTTT,CASSLRVRQGRNTGELFF
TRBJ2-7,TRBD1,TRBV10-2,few,TGCGCCAGCAGCGCCGGGACAGGGGGCGAGCAGTACTTC,CASSAGTGGEQYF
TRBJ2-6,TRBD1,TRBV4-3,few,TGCGCCAGCAGCCCTGGCAGGGGGCTTGCTGGGGCCAACGTCCTGACTTTC,CASSPGRGLAGANVLTF
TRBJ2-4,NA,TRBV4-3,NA,TGCGCCAGCAGCCGCAGACTAGGGGGCAAAAACATTCAGTACTTC,CASSRRLGGKNIQYF
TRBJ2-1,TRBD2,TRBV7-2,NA,TGTGCCAGCAGCCCGCGAGCGGGGATAGCCTACAATGAGCAGTTCTTC,CASSPRAGIAYNEQFF
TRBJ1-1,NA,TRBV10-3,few,TGTGCCATCAGTGGGGGACATGGGACTGAAGCTTTCTTT,CAISGGHGTEAFF
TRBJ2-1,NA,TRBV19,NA,TGTGCCAGTAGTCCATTCATTGGGATTTCCTACAATGAGCAGTTCTTC,CASSPFIGISYNEQFF
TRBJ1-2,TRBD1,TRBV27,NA,TGTGCCAGCAGGGGAATAACAGGGGTGGTTAACTATGGCTACACCTTC,CASRGITGVVNYGYTF
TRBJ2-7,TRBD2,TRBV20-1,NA,TGCAGTGCTAGCTCGCTCGGGACTAGCGGGGCCTACGAGCAGTACTTC,CSASSLGTSGAYEQYF
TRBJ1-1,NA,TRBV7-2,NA,TGTGCCAGCAGCCCCCGATGGACAGCCTCTGAAGCTTTCTTT,CASSPRWTASEAFF
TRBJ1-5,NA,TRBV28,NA,TGTGCCAGCAGTGGGACGAGGGAGGGCAATCAGCCCCAGCATTTT,CASSGTREGNQPQHF
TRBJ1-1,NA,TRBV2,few,TGTGCCAGCCAGGAAACAGGGAATACTGAAGCTTTCTTT,CASQETGNTEAFF
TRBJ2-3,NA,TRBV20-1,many,TGCAGTGCTAGAGATCGAGGGGGGTCCACAGATACGCAGTATTTT,CSARDRGGSTDTQYF
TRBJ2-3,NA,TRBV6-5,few,TGTGCCAGCAGTTACTCGATAGGTCCGGGGGCCGTTACGCAGTATTTT,CASSYSIGPGAVTQYF
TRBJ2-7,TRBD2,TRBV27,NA,TGTGCCAGCGCAGGCGGGGGGGTCAACGAGCAGTACTTC,CASAGGGVNEQYF
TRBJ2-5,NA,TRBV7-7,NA,TGTGCTGGCAGCCCGGAGACAACACAAGAGACCCAGTACTTC,CAGSPETTQETQYF
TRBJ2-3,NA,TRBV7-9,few,TGTGCCAGCAGCGTTAAACAGGGTACGACAGATACGCAGTATTTT,CASSVKQGTTDTQYF
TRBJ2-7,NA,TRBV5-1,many,TGCGCCAGCAGCTTGGGCCTCGACAGAGCCTACGAGCAGTACTTC,CASSLGLDRAYEQYF
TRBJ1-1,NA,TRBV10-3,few,TGTGCCATCAGTGAGATAGCGGGGGACACTGAAGCTTTCTTT,CAISEIAGDTEAFF
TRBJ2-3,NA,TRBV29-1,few,TGCAGCGTTGATGTCCAGGGTGGTGTACGCACAGATACGCAGTATTTT,CSVDVQGGVRTDTQYF
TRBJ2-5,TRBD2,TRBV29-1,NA,TGCAGCGTTCGGGAGGACCTCCAAGAGACCCAGTACTTC,CSVREDLQETQYF
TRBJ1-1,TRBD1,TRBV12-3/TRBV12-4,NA,TGTGCCAGCATCGTACAGGGGGGGATGACTGAAGCTTTCTTT,CASIVQGGMTEAFF
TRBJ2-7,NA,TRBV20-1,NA,TGCAGTGCTAGTGACAGAAAGTCCTACAATGAGCAGTACTTC,CSASDRKSYNEQYF
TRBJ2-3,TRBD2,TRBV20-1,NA,TGCAGTGCTAGGCTGGCGGGGGTCGGCCACACGCAGTATTTT,CSARLAGVGHTQYF
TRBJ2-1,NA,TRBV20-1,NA,TGCAGTGCTACCTCCGGACAGACCTACAATGAGCAGTTCTTC,CSATSGQTYNEQFF
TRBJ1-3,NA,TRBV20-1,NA,TGCAGTGCTAGCGAAAACACCATATATTTT,CSASENTIYF
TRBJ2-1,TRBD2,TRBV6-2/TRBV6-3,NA,TGTGCCAGCACCGACGGGGGGGCCGACTACAATGAGCAGTTCTTC,CASTDGGADYNEQFF
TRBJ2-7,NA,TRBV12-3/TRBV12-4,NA,TGTGCCAGCAGGGGGGGTACCGTGTACGAGCAGTACTTC,CASRGGTVYEQYF
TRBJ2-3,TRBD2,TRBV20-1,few,TGCAGTGCTAGAGATCCCGTAGCGGGGGCAGATACGCAGTATTTT,CSARDPVAGADTQYF
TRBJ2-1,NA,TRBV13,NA,TGTGCCAGCAGCTCAAGGAAAGGTGAGCAGTTCTTC,CASSSRKGEQFF
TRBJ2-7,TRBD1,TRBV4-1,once,TGCGCCAGCAGCGCAGCCGGGACAGACACCTACGAGCAGTACTTC,CASSAAGTDTYEQYF
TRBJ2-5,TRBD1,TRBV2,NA,TGTGCCAGCAGAGCCTACAGGGGGCAAGAGACCCAGTACTTC,CASRAYRGQETQYF
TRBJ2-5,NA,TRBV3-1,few,TGTGCCAGCAGCCAAGAAGCAGGGATTCAGACCCAGTACTTC,CASSQEAGIQTQYF
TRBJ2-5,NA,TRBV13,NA,TGTGCCAGCAGCTTAGAGGGGGAAAAGACCCAGTACTTC,CASSLEGEKTQYF
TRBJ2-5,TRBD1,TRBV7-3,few,TGTGCCAGCAGCGACAGGGGGCGGGGAGAGACCCAGTACTTC,CASSDRGRGETQYF
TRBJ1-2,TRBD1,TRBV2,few,TGTGCCAGCAGTGAAGATACAGGGGTTGGCTACACCTTC,CASSEDTGVGYTF
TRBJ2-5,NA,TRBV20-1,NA,TGCAGTGCTAGAGAAAACATTCAAGAGACCCAGTACTTC,CSARENIQETQYF